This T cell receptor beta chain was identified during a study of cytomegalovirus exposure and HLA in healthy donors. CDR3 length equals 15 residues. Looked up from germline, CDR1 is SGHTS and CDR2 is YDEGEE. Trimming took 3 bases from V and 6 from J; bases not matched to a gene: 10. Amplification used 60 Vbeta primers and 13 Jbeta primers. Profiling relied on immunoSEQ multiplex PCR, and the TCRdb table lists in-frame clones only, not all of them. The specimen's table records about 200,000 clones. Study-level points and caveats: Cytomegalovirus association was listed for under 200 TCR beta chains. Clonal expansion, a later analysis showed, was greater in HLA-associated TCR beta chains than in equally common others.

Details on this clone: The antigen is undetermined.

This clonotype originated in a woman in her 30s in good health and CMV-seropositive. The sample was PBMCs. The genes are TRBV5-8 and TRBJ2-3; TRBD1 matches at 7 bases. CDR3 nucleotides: TGTGCCAGCAGCTCGGTAGGGGGCCTTGGTGATACGCAGTATTTT. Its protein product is CASSSVGGLGDTQYF.